The rows below give T cell receptor beta chains drawn from one sample of a study of shared clonotypes between healthy human individuals. TCRdb's table, derived via immunoSEQ multiplex PCR, lists solely in-frame clones and lacks some. The repertoire consists of some 2 million clones, with 85% to 95% occurring once and the leading ten covering more than 0.1%. The sequenced sample was naive CD4+ T cells sorted from blood. Receptor source: a man between 18 and 29 years old in good health. CDR3s include the opening cysteine and the closing phenylalanine or tryptophan. Fields, in order: J gene, clone size, D gene, V gene, CDR3 protein, CDR3 DNA. A D gene is named only where the DNA matches it firmly. Clone size appears in some rows only: once, few, many, or a class for an expanded clone.

TRBJ1-1,-,-,TRBV27,CASSPEALGRGPEAFF,TGTGCCAGCAGCCCGGAAGCGCTGGGAAGGGGCCCTGAAGCTTTCTTT
TRBJ2-5,-,TRBD1,TRBV5-1,CASSLGRGGGETQYF,TGCGCCAGCAGCTTGGGGCGAGGGGGCGGAGAGACCCAGTACTTC
TRBJ1-2,-,TRBD1,TRBV28,CAGRDPGGRGYTF,TGTGCCGGGCGGGACCCAGGGGGACGGGGCTACACCTTC
TRBJ1-1,-,-,TRBV19,CASSVTLNTEAFF,TGTGCCAGTAGTGTCACGCTGAACACTGAAGCTTTCTTT
TRBJ2-7,once,-,TRBV7-2,CASSLEGTYEQYF,TGTGCCAGCAGCTTAGAGGGGACCTACGAGCAGTACTTC
TRBJ2-7,once,-,TRBV19,CASSSPGKPTYEQYF,TGTGCCAGTAGTTCCCCGGGTAAGCCCACCTACGAGCAGTACTTC
TRBJ2-7,-,TRBD2,TRBV10-1,CASSEPPALAGGCEAYEQYF,TGCGCCAGCAGTGAGCCTCCAGCACTAGCGGGGGGGTGTGAGGCCTACGAGCAGTACTTC
TRBJ2-1,-,TRBD2,TRBV7-2,CASSLGRAGLYNEQFF,TGTGCCAGCAGCCTAGGGAGAGCGGGGCTCTACAATGAGCAGTTCTTC
TRBJ2-3,-,-,TRBV6-1,CASSDYRGITDTQYF,TGTGCCAGCAGTGATTACCGGGGGATAACAGATACGCAGTATTTT
TRBJ2-7,-,-,TRBV15,CATSREGGSYEQYF,TGTGCCACCAGCAGAGAAGGGGGCTCCTACGAGCAGTACTTC
TRBJ1-3,-,-,TRBV19,CATAAGSGNTIYF,TGTGCCACCGCTGCCGGCTCTGGAAACACCATATATTTT
TRBJ2-5,-,TRBD1,TRBV7-2,CASSLWGRDRAQETQYF,TGTGCCAGCAGCTTATGGGGCCGGGACAGGGCCCAAGAGACCCAGTACTTC
TRBJ2-2,-,-,TRBV5-1,CASSLSASNTGELFF,TGCGCCAGCAGCTTGAGCGCCTCGAACACCGGGGAGCTGTTTTTT
TRBJ1-5,-,-,TRBV19,CASTRGVYSNQPQHF,TGTGCCAGTACCCGTGGGGTATATAGCAATCAGCCCCAGCATTTT
TRBJ2-1,-,TRBD2,TRBV6-5,CASRRTSALYNEQFF,TGTGCCAGCAGGCGTACTAGCGCTCTCTACAATGAGCAGTTCTTC
TRBJ2-7,-,TRBD1,TRBV12-5,CASGLGGQGAKSYEQYF,TGTGCTAGTGGTTTGGGCGGACAGGGGGCGAAATCCTACGAGCAGTACTTC
TRBJ2-7,-,-,TRBV10-3,CAISGGVSASSYEQYF,TGTGCCATCAGTGGGGGGGTCAGCGCCAGCTCCTACGAGCAGTACTTC
TRBJ2-7,-,-,TRBV15,CATSRDLVTYEQYF,TGTGCCACCAGCAGAGATCTGGTAACCTACGAGCAGTACTTC
TRBJ1-2,-,-,TRBV5-1,CASSLTPGGGYGYTF,TGCGCCAGCAGCTTGACTCCGGGCGGTGGCTATGGCTACACCTTC
TRBJ1-5,-,-,TRBV30,CAWTSTGNQPQHF,TGTGCCTGGACCTCCACAGGGAATCAGCCCCAGCATTTT
TRBJ2-5,-,TRBD1,TRBV7-9,CASSRPQGGGETQYF,TGTGCCAGCAGCCGTCCACAGGGGGGCGGAGAGACCCAGTACTTC
TRBJ2-3,-,TRBD2,TRBV19,CASSPKRGLSTDTQYF,TGTGCCAGTAGTCCTAAGCGGGGACTTAGCACAGATACGCAGTATTTT
TRBJ2-7,-,-,TRBV5-1,CASSLGQLADEQYF,TGCGCCAGCAGCTTAGGGCAGCTGGCGGACGAGCAGTACTTC
TRBJ2-5,-,TRBD1,TRBV5-4,CASSSPGQGAKETQYF,TGTGCCAGCAGCTCCCCGGGACAGGGGGCTAAAGAGACCCAGTACTTC
TRBJ2-7,-,-,TRBV2,CASSVGRYYEQYF,TGTGCCAGCAGTGTTGGGAGATACTACGAGCAGTACTTC
TRBJ1-1,-,-,TRBV18,CASSPTTRVENTEAFF,TGTGCCAGCTCACCAACAACCAGGGTGGAGAACACTGAAGCTTTCTTT
TRBJ2-3,-,TRBD2,TRBV7-2,CASSSLAGGATDTQYF,TGTGCCAGCAGCTCCTTAGCGGGAGGGGCCACAGATACGCAGTATTTT
TRBJ2-5,-,-,TRBV2,CASSEGTQYF,TGTGCCAGCAGTGAAGGTACCCAGTACTTC
TRBJ2-3,once,TRBD2,TRBV7-9,CASSPYPSGRAVGDTQYF,TGTGCCAGCAGCCCCTACCCTAGCGGGAGGGCGGTTGGGGATACGCAGTATTTT
TRBJ1-2,-,-,TRBV7-9,CASSPPPTGHLPHGYTF,TGTGCCAGCAGCCCCCCCCCGACGGGACACCTCCCCCATGGCTACACCTTC
TRBJ1-1,-,-,TRBV11-2,CASSLNSMNTEAFF,TGTGCCAGCAGCTTGAACAGCATGAACACTGAAGCTTTCTTT
TRBJ2-1,-,-,TRBV6-5,CASSHVGTPNEQFF,TGTGCCAGCAGCCACGTGGGGACCCCCAATGAGCAGTTCTTC
TRBJ2-3,-,TRBD2,TRBV10-1,CASRSGRYTDTQYF,TGCGCCAGCCGAAGCGGGAGGTACACAGATACGCAGTATTTT
TRBJ1-4,-,-,TRBV5-1,CASSLEGVTKKLFF,TGCGCCAGCAGCTTGGAGGGAGTTACAAAAAAACTGTTTTTT
TRBJ2-3,-,-,TRBV12-5,CASGLTGTDTQYF,TGTGCTAGTGGTTTAACGGGCACAGATACGCAGTATTTT
TRBJ2-3,-,-,TRBV28,CASKGGTKGADTQYF,TGTGCCAGCAAGGGGGGAACCAAGGGCGCAGATACGCAGTATTTT
TRBJ1-6,-,TRBD1,TRBV6-6,CASSRKDRAGSPLHF,TGTGCCAGCAGCCGAAAGGACAGGGCGGGTTCACCCCTCCACTTT
TRBJ1-5,-,TRBD1,TRBV6-4,CASRAGQRNQPQHF,TGTGCCAGCAGAGCGGGACAGCGCAATCAGCCCCAGCATTTT
TRBJ1-5,-,-,TRBV7-6,CASSQDSSNQPQHF,TGTGCCAGCAGCCAGGACAGTAGCAATCAGCCCCAGCATTTT
TRBJ1-6,-,-,TRBV28,CASSLYGDLYNSPLHF,TGTGCCAGCAGTTTATACGGGGACCTGTATAATTCACCCCTCCACTTT
TRBJ2-1,once,-,TRBV27,CASSLDTNNEQFF,TGTGCCAGCAGTTTGGACACTAACAATGAGCAGTTCTTC
TRBJ2-7,-,-,TRBV6-5,CASSYSDKAPYEQYF,TGTGCCAGCAGTTACTCCGACAAAGCTCCCTACGAGCAGTACTTC